These T cell receptor beta chains were read from a single sample in a study of technical replicates of blood from several donors. Sequencing used immunoSEQ multiplex PCR; TCRdb keeps in-frame clones, though not all of them. The data show 55,000 to 75,000 clones, about 90% seen once. The sample comprised T cells isolated from PBMCs. The receptors were gathered from a human donor in good health. Both conserved end residues are part of each CDR3. A D gene is named only where the DNA matches it firmly. Only part of the rows carry a size: once, few, many, or a class if the clone is expanded.

clone size: NA; J gene: TRBJ1-1; D gene: TRBD1; V gene: TRBV9; CDR3 protein: CASSAGTGAGGTEAFF; CDR3 DNA: TGTGCCAGCAGCGCCGGGACAGGGGCGGGGGGCACTGAAGCTTTCTTT
clone size: NA; J gene: TRBJ1-4; D gene: NA; V gene: TRBV4-1; CDR3 protein: CASSQRPDRLRTNEKLFF; CDR3 DNA: TGCGCCAGCAGCCAACGACCCGACAGGCTGAGAACTAATGAAAAACTGTTTTTT
clone size: NA; J gene: TRBJ2-5; D gene: NA; V gene: TRBV4-1; CDR3 protein: CASSNRGKETQYF; CDR3 DNA: TGCGCCAGCAGCAATCGGGGGAAAGAGACCCAGTACTTC
clone size: NA; J gene: TRBJ2-1; D gene: TRBD2; V gene: TRBV11-3; CDR3 protein: CASTFGAGGEQFF; CDR3 DNA: TGTGCCAGCACCTTCGGGGCGGGAGGTGAGCAGTTCTTC
clone size: NA; J gene: TRBJ1-1; D gene: TRBD1; V gene: TRBV10-3; CDR3 protein: CAISEDNRGGNTEAFF; CDR3 DNA: TGTGCCATCAGTGAGGATAACAGGGGCGGAAACACTGAAGCTTTCTTT
clone size: NA; J gene: TRBJ1-1; D gene: TRBD1; V gene: TRBV2; CDR3 protein: CASSDEGADTEAFF; CDR3 DNA: TGTGCCAGCAGTGATGAGGGGGCGGACACTGAAGCTTTCTTT
clone size: NA; J gene: TRBJ2-3; D gene: NA; V gene: TRBV30; CDR3 protein: CARHGTGSGLDTQYF; CDR3 DNA: TGTGCCCGCCACGGCACAGGGTCGGGCTTAGACACGCAGTATTTT
clone size: NA; J gene: TRBJ1-1; D gene: NA; V gene: TRBV29-1; CDR3 protein: CSVSRGGYAFF; CDR3 DNA: TGCAGCGTTTCCAGGGGTGGATATGCTTTCTTT
clone size: NA; J gene: TRBJ1-5; D gene: NA; V gene: TRBV2; CDR3 protein: CASSGEGDQPQHF; CDR3 DNA: TGTGCCAGCAGTGGAGAGGGGGATCAGCCCCAGCATTTT
clone size: once; J gene: TRBJ2-7; D gene: NA; V gene: TRBV5-1; CDR3 protein: CASSLIQGATYEQYF; CDR3 DNA: TGCGCCAGCAGCTTAATACAGGGAGCAACCTACGAGCAGTACTTC
clone size: NA; J gene: TRBJ2-7; D gene: NA; V gene: TRBV5-6; CDR3 protein: CASTRGAEYEQYF; CDR3 DNA: TGTGCCAGCACCCGGGGGGCGGAGTACGAGCAGTACTTC
clone size: NA; J gene: TRBJ2-1; D gene: TRBD2; V gene: TRBV29-1; CDR3 protein: CSVEEGAGAGYEQFF; CDR3 DNA: TGCAGCGTTGAAGAAGGAGCGGGAGCCGGGTATGAGCAGTTCTTC
clone size: NA; J gene: TRBJ1-2; D gene: TRBD1; V gene: TRBV29-1; CDR3 protein: CSVTGNYGYTF; CDR3 DNA: TGCAGCGTGACAGGGAACTATGGCTACACCTTC
clone size: NA; J gene: TRBJ2-7; D gene: TRBD1; V gene: TRBV14; CDR3 protein: CASSHLGTGNEQYF; CDR3 DNA: TGTGCCAGCAGCCATTTAGGGACAGGGAACGAGCAGTACTTC
clone size: once; J gene: TRBJ1-1; D gene: NA; V gene: TRBV2; CDR3 protein: CASSEARLRDTKNTEAFF; CDR3 DNA: TGTGCCAGCAGTGAAGCACGCTTAAGGGACACAAAGAACACTGAAGCTTTCTTT
clone size: once; J gene: TRBJ2-5; D gene: NA; V gene: TRBV18; CDR3 protein: CASSPLSGETQYF; CDR3 DNA: TGTGCCAGCTCACCACTGAGCGGTGAGACCCAGTACTTC
clone size: NA; J gene: TRBJ1-4; D gene: NA; V gene: TRBV2; CDR3 protein: CATHRELGEKLFF; CDR3 DNA: TGTGCCACCCACAGGGAGTTGGGTGAAAAACTGTTTTTT